This record looks at one T cell receptor beta chain sequence and its context. Its antigen target is currently unknown. Per-base quality was not reported, and no clone a single base away is much larger than it. Library preparation used 5' RACE. Sequencing instrument: Illumina HiSeq 2500. A second roughly 6 to 12 cycle PCR used a sample-barcoded 5' primer and a J-beta primer mix. A template-switch 5' adaptor carrying 12 random nucleotides introduced a unique molecular identifier onto each TCR beta cDNA molecule. Each sample yielded at least 2.5 million CDR3-containing paired-end reads. The Mint cDNA synthesis kit, primed by a TRBC-specific oligonucleotide, was used to synthesize first-strand cDNA from all RNA. All cDNA was treated with uracil-DNA glycosylase and then went through a first 18-cycle PCR with the universal primers M1SS and BC2_uni_R. The paper's processing steps were these. For normalization, 1 million high-quality reads, each with a distinct molecular identifier, were randomly selected from each sample. Reads with shared molecular identifiers were discarded instead of being binned into consensus sequences. MiTCR, set to a Q25 quality threshold and the strictest error-elimination algorithm, was used for CDR3 identification, clonotype clustering and error correction. Lower-bound total TCR beta diversity was estimated with a nonparametric unseen species model using Euler transformation. The public reads were reprocessed in TCRdb via fastp at Q25 and MiXCR, keeping in-frame beta chains. Merged by CDR3 protein, the rows form single entries marked with the most common genes and DNA. What appears here as the V and J calls and clone size reflects TCRdb's work, not the paper's. This sample gives about 970,000 distinct CDR3 sequences in total; roughly 51% of them show up just once. The ten largest clones capture about a fifth of the sample.

V is reduced by 5 bases and J by 3 bases, leaving a spacing of 13 bases between them. The CDR3 runs 14 residues from the cysteine to the phenylalanine. Only the CDR3 region is kept as DNA, spanning 42 bases read in frame from base 1. Reading the germline V gene (reference sequence) gives CDR1 MNHNY and CDR2 SVGAGI. These data originate in a study of blood T cells in healthy people across ages (dated by TCRdb to the mid-2010s). Regarding the research as a whole: In model experiments, roughly one uniquely barcoded TCR beta cDNA molecule per two T cells was captured by template switching. The study measured age-related changes in TCR beta repertoire diversity using deep sequencing normalized with unique cDNA molecular identifiers. The donors were divided into four age groups: young (average approximately 16 years), middle-aged (under 40), aged (62) and long-lived (82). Donors of different ages were randomly distributed across sequencing lanes to avoid experimental bias. Using the same blood draw, the study looked at two additional independent replicas of 1 million unique cDNA reads for two donors, one aged 18 to 30 and the other aged 80 or older. The research as a whole found: The percentage of naive T cells measured by flow cytometry correlated strongly with observed TCR beta diversity. Because the CMV infection status of the donors was unknown, age-related changes in expanded clonotypes may potentially have been confounded. Conclusive comparison of naive and antigen-experienced compartments was prevented by the profiling of bulk unsorted PBMCs. Total diversity estimates from one million sequenced T cells were considered lower bounds and underestimates. As age increased, observed TCR beta diversity per million T cells dropped in a roughly linear way, and a significant reduction was already evident by age 40. Compared with the aged group, the long-lived group had more naive CD4+ T cells, fewer expanded clones and increased TCR diversity, a pattern suggesting age selection.

The donors were roughly 38 Caucasian individuals from Russia, aged 6 to 90 years, who were systemically healthy. Each donor gave 8 to 10 milliliters of peripheral blood, collected into EDTA-treated Vacutainer tubes. Ficoll-Paque density-gradient centrifugation was used to isolate PBMCs, with at least 6 million obtained per sample. Trizol reagent was used to extract total RNA from the PBMCs, yielding at least 5 micrograms per sample. Naive CD45RAhigh/CD27high T cell percentages were measured by flow cytometry on a PBMC aliquot from every donor. This chain joins TRBV6-6 to TRBJ2-5, and perhaps TRBD1 as D gene, on 5 matching bases. The sequence was collected from an older woman in good health. Sequencing input: blood. For the CDR3, the sequence is CASSDQGFKETQYF. Here is the DNA: TGTGCCAGCAGTGACCAGGGATTTAAAGAGACCCAGTACTTC.